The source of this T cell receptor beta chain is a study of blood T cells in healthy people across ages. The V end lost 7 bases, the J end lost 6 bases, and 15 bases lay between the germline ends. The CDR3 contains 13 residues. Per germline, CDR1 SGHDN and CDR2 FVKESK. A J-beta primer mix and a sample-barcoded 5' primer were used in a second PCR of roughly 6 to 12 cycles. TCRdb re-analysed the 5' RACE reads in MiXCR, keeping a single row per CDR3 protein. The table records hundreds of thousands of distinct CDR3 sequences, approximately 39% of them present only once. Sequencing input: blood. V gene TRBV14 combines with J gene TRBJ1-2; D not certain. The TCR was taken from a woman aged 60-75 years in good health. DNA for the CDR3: TGTGCCAGCAATCAAGACTTTAGGGATGGCTACACCTTC. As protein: CASNQDFRDGYTF.